This T cell receptor (beta chain) is drawn from a study of cytomegalovirus exposure and HLA in healthy donors. The length of the CDR3 is 14 residues. Germline V gene data show CDR1 as SGHRS and CDR2 as YFSETQ. Trimming stripped 0 bases from V and 7 bases from J, with 11 bases between. As to this clone: Its antigen is undetermined.

The PCR employed 60 Vbeta primers together with 13 Jbeta primers. Original processing notes: Approximately 11 million shared chains were among the roughly 80 million unique TCR beta chains that a later analysis counted. Here immunoSEQ multiplex PCR was the method, and the copy in TCRdb shows in-frame clones only, minus some. D and trimming come from the DNA, and the V and J calls and clone size come from that table. The table records tens of thousands of clones, about 61% of them present only once. General study points: Earlier analysis found most TCR beta V segments productive about 90% or about 30% of the time.

The clonotype comes from a woman aged 45-65 years in good health and CMV-seronegative. The V and J genes are TRBV5-1 and TRBJ2-1; D may be TRBD1 (6 bases). The sample was PBMCs. CDR3 sequence: CASSLDRVGNEQFF. In DNA form, the CDR3 reads TGCGCCAGCAGCTTGGACAGGGTAGGGAATGAGCAGTTCTTC.